Detailed here is one T cell receptor beta chain. Its specificity is unknown. The CDR3 runs to 14 residues. Germline CDR1 is ENHRY and CDR2 is SYGVKD. Between the trimmed V and J ends, which lost 7 bases and 0 bases, there was a span of 13 bases. The entry originates in a study of CD8 T cells in Susac syndrome. Overall study: When their blood was taken, patients with Susac syndrome were therapy-naive, taking corticosteroids, or taking intravenous immunoglobulin alone.

General study results and limits: The CD4+ T cell repertoires in Susac syndrome were not clonally expanded. The study acknowledged a relatively small number of individuals in its TCR sequencing and HLA analysis.

RNA amounts of about 0.45 to 1 ug underwent reverse transcription with random hexamers. immunoSEQ multiplex PCR amplified TCR beta CDR3 across 54 Vbeta, 13 Jbeta. TCRdb used MiXCR to reprocess the immunoSEQ multiplex PCR reads, holding one entry per CDR3 protein. Among about 94,000 distinct CDR3 sequences, 90% to 95% were seen once, and the ten largest hold 0.3%. The V and J genes are TRBV10-3 and TRBJ2-7; D is possibly TRBD2 (6 bases). Sequenced: CD4+ T cells from PBMCs. This receptor was taken from a human donor with Susac syndrome. CDR3 nucleotide sequence: TGTGCCATCACCGGAGGGCAGAGCTCCTACGAGCAGTACTTC. Residues: CAITGGQSSYEQYF.